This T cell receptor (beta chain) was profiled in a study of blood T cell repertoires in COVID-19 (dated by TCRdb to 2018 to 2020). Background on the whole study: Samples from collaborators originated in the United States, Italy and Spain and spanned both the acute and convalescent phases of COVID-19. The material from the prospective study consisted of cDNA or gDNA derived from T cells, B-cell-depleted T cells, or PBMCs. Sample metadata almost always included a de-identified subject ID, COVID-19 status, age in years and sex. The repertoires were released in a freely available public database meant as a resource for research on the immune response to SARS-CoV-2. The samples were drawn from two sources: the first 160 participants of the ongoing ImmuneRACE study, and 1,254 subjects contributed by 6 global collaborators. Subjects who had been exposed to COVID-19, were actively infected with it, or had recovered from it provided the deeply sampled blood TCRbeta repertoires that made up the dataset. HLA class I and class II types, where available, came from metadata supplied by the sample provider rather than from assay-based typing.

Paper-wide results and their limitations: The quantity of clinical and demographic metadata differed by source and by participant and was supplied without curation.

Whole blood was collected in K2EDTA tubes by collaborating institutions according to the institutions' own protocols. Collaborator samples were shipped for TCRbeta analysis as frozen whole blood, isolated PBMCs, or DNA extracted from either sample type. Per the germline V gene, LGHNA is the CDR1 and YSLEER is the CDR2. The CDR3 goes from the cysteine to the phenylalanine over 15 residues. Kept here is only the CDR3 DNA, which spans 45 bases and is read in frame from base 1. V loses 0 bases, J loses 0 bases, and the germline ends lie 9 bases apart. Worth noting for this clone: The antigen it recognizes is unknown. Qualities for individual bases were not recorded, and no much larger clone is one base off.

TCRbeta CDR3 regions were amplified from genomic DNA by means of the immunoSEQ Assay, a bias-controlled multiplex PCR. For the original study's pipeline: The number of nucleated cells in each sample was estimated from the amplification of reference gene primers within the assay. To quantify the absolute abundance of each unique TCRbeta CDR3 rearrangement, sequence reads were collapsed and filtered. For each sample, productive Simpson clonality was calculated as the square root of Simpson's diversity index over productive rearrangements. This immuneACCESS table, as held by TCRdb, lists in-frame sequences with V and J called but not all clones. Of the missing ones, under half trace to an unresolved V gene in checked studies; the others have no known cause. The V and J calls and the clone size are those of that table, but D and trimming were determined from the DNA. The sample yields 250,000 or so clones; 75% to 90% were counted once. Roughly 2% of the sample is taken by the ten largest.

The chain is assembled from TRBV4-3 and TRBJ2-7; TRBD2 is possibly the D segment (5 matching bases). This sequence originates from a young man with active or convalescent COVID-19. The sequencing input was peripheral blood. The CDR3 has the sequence CASSQDRGNSYEQYF. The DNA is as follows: TGCGCCAGCAGCCAAGATCGAGGGAACTCCTACGAGCAGTACTTC.